This paragraph covers one TCR beta chain sequence. The V end lost 6 bases, the J end lost 1 base, and 21 bases lay between the germline ends. The CDR3 is 17 amino acids. CDR1 MNHNY and CDR2 SVGAGI come from the germline V gene (reference sequence). This specimen belongs to a study of blood T cell repertoires in COVID-19. Turning to the study itself: Material from acute and convalescent COVID-19 was sourced from the United States, Italy and Spain. Sample material is recorded as cDNA or gDNA derived from T cells, B-cell-depleted T cells, or PBMCs.

Source study methods: By means of reference gene primer amplification, nucleated cell counts were estimated. Profiling relied on immunoSEQ multiplex PCR, and the TCRdb table lists in-frame clones only, not all of them. V, J and clone size were drawn from that table, and D and trimming were deduced from the DNA. The sample yields more than 150,000 clones, around 84% seen once. This TCR derives from a man between 50 and 59 years old with active or convalescent COVID-19. What was sequenced was peripheral blood. This sequence joins TRBV6-6 and TRBJ1-1; D unclear. This CDR3 is CASSRLGSLGKNTEAFF. The CDR3, as DNA: TGTGCCAGCAGCCGATTAGGGAGCCTTGGGAAGAACACTGAAGCTTTCTTT.